The rows below give T cell receptor beta chains drawn from one sample of a study of CD8 T cells in Susac syndrome. TCRdb reprocessed the immunoSEQ multiplex PCR reads via MiXCR and lists one record per CDR3 protein. The data contain over 80,000 distinct CDR3 sequences, approximately 92% of them singletons. Sequences were obtained from CD8+ T cells from PBMCs. These receptors were collected from a human donor in good health. Each CDR3 is given with its conserved first and last residue. Fields, in order: clone size, J gene, D gene, V gene, CDR3 DNA, CDR3 protein. D genes are given only for firm matches. Some rows mark clone size as missing; the rest say once, few, many or name a class of expanded clone.

size: .
J: TRBJ2-1
D: TRBD1
V: TRBV7-9
DNA: TGTGCCAGCAGCTTAGCTGGGACAGGGGTCGATGAGCAGTTCTTC
CDR3: CASSLAGTGVDEQFF

size: once
J: TRBJ2-1
D: .
V: TRBV2
DNA: TGTGCCAGCGGGTGGGCATGGAACAATGAGCAGTTCTTC
CDR3: CASGWAWNNEQFF

size: .
J: TRBJ2-5
D: .
V: TRBV24-1
DNA: TGTGCCACCAGTGCCCCCCCCGAGGGGGAAGAGACCCAGTACTTC
CDR3: CATSAPPEGEETQYF

size: .
J: TRBJ1-1
D: .
V: TRBV30
DNA: TGTGCCTGGAGTACGGGGGCAGGGCACACTGAAGCTTTCTTT
CDR3: CAWSTGAGHTEAFF

size: .
J: TRBJ2-7
D: .
V: TRBV19
DNA: TGTGCCAGTAGCGTATACGCGGGCGAACTTTACGAGCAGTACTTC
CDR3: CASSVYAGELYEQYF

size: .
J: TRBJ2-1
D: TRBD2
V: TRBV4-1
DNA: TGCGCCAGCAGCCAAGAATTTAGCGGGGGGGCTTATGAGCAGTTCTTC
CDR3: CASSQEFSGGAYEQFF

size: .
J: TRBJ2-7
D: .
V: TRBV5-1
DNA: TGCGCCAGCAGGGGGGATGGTGGATTCGAGCAGTACTTC
CDR3: CASRGDGGFEQYF

size: .
J: TRBJ2-1
D: TRBD2
V: TRBV12-3/TRBV12-4
DNA: TGTGCCAGCAGTAGGACTAGCGGCCGAAACAATGAGCAGTTCTTC
CDR3: CASSRTSGRNNEQFF

size: .
J: TRBJ2-1
D: .
V: TRBV4-1
DNA: TGCGCCAGCAGCCAAGAGATCTACACAGATACATCTCGGAATGAGCAGTTCTTC
CDR3: CASSQEIYTDTSRNEQFF

size: .
J: TRBJ2-1
D: .
V: TRBV24-1
DNA: TGTGCCACCTCGGCCCGGGGGACTGAGCAGTTCTTC
CDR3: CATSARGTEQFF

size: .
J: TRBJ1-2
D: .
V: TRBV12-3/TRBV12-4
DNA: TGTGCCAGCAGTTGGGACGGGAGCCACTATGGCTACACCTTC
CDR3: CASSWDGSHYGYTF

size: .
J: TRBJ1-1
D: TRBD1
V: TRBV14
DNA: TGTGCCAGCAGCCAAGATCTAAGCTTTTATCAGGGGGCGGGAGGCACTGAAGCTTTCTTT
CDR3: CASSQDLSFYQGAGGTEAFF

size: .
J: TRBJ1-1
D: TRBD1
V: TRBV11-2
DNA: TGTGCCAGCAGCTCCCGGACAGGACCGAACACTGAAGCTTTCTTT
CDR3: CASSSRTGPNTEAFF

size: .
J: TRBJ2-2
D: TRBD2
V: TRBV6-1
DNA: TGTGCCAGCAGGGCCCTGACTAGCGGGGGGGCCGGGGAGCTGTTTTTT
CDR3: CASRALTSGGAGELFF

size: .
J: TRBJ2-1
D: TRBD1
V: TRBV19
DNA: TGTGCCAGTAGCTTACAGGGGGGTGGCTACAATGAGCAGTTCTTC
CDR3: CASSLQGGGYNEQFF

size: once
J: TRBJ1-5
D: .
V: TRBV6-5
DNA: TGTGCCAGTATGGAGGGGCAGGCGGGCAATCAGCCCCAGCATTTT
CDR3: CASMEGQAGNQPQHF

size: .
J: TRBJ2-1
D: .
V: TRBV7-8
DNA: TGTGCCAGTATCGGACAGTACAATGAGCAGTTCTTC
CDR3: CASIGQYNEQFF

size: .
J: TRBJ2-2
D: TRBD1
V: TRBV29-1
DNA: TGCAGCGTTGAAAGGGGGCCGAACACCGGGGAGCTGTTTTTT
CDR3: CSVERGPNTGELFF

size: .
J: TRBJ2-5
D: TRBD1
V: TRBV13
DNA: TGTGCCAGCAGCTACCGAGGACAGGACCAAGAGACCCAGTACTTC
CDR3: CASSYRGQDQETQYF

size: .
J: TRBJ2-1
D: .
V: TRBV19
DNA: TGTGCCAGTAGTATAGTTAGCCTGAGGAATGAGCAGTTCTTC
CDR3: CASSIVSLRNEQFF

size: .
J: TRBJ2-7
D: .
V: TRBV2
DNA: TGTGCCAGCAGTGACTTCGGAAGCTACGAGCAGTACTTC
CDR3: CASSDFGSYEQYF

size: .
J: TRBJ2-1
D: .
V: TRBV6-1
DNA: TGTGCCAGCACCTTAGGGGGTTTATACAATGAGCAGTTCTTC
CDR3: CASTLGGLYNEQFF

size: .
J: TRBJ2-7
D: .
V: TRBV3-1
DNA: TGTGCCAGCAGTGGACAGTCGGAGGGGGAGCAGTACTTC
CDR3: CASSGQSEGEQYF

size: .
J: TRBJ2-5
D: .
V: TRBV15
DNA: TGTGCCACCAGCAGAAACGGGGTTGAGACCCAGTACTTC
CDR3: CATSRNGVETQYF

size: .
J: TRBJ1-6
D: .
V: TRBV5-1
DNA: TGCGCCAGCAGCTTGGACGAAGCGGTTAATTCACCCCTCCACTTT
CDR3: CASSLDEAVNSPLHF

size: .
J: TRBJ2-3
D: .
V: TRBV2
DNA: TGTGCCAGCGGGACCAATACGCAGTATTTT
CDR3: CASGTNTQYF

size: .
J: TRBJ2-5
D: .
V: TRBV4-1
DNA: TGCGCCAGCAGCCAGCCAGGGACCGGGGACCAAGAGACCCAGTACTTC
CDR3: CASSQPGTGDQETQYF

size: .
J: TRBJ1-2
D: .
V: TRBV2
DNA: TGTGCCAGCAGTGCGGGAGGAGGGAGCTATGGCTACACCTTC
CDR3: CASSAGGGSYGYTF

size: .
J: TRBJ2-2
D: .
V: TRBV6-1
DNA: TGTGCCAGCACCGGAGCCGGGCCTAGTGTGGAGACCGGGGAGCTGTTTTTT
CDR3: CASTGAGPSVETGELFF

size: .
J: TRBJ1-1
D: .
V: TRBV6-2/TRBV6-3
DNA: TGTGCCAGCAGTTTGACAGCAAACACTGAAGCTTTCTTT
CDR3: CASSLTANTEAFF

size: .
J: TRBJ2-7
D: .
V: TRBV2
DNA: TGTGCCAGCGAAAGGGATCAACTTTACGAGCAGTACTTC
CDR3: CASERDQLYEQYF

size: once
J: TRBJ2-7
D: .
V: TRBV7-9
DNA: TGTGCCAGCAGCCCGGAGGCAGCCGAGCAGTACTTC
CDR3: CASSPEAAEQYF

size: .
J: TRBJ1-1
D: TRBD1
V: TRBV5-4
DNA: TGTGCCAGCAGCTTGATTGGGCAGGGGGTGAACACTGAAGCTTTCTTT
CDR3: CASSLIGQGVNTEAFF

size: .
J: TRBJ2-3
D: TRBD1
V: TRBV11-2
DNA: TGTGCCAGCAGCCCCTACCTGGCTCAGGGGGCGGCGCAGTATTTT
CDR3: CASSPYLAQGAAQYF

size: .
J: TRBJ2-7
D: TRBD2
V: TRBV3-1
DNA: TGTGCCAGCAGCCCTCGTAGCGGGGGTTCCTACGAGCAGTACTTC
CDR3: CASSPRSGGSYEQYF

size: .
J: TRBJ2-2
D: .
V: TRBV7-2
DNA: TGTGCCAGCAGGCAGACAGGATACACCGGGGAGCTGTTTTTT
CDR3: CASRQTGYTGELFF

size: .
J: TRBJ1-6
D: TRBD1
V: TRBV7-3
DNA: TGTGCCAGCAGCTTACCTAGGAACAGGGGTGTGACACCCCTCCACTTT
CDR3: CASSLPRNRGVTPLHF

size: .
J: TRBJ2-1
D: TRBD1
V: TRBV5-1
DNA: TGCGCCAGCAGCTCTACCCCGGACAGGGGAGATCTTGAGCAGTTCTTC
CDR3: CASSSTPDRGDLEQFF

size: .
J: TRBJ2-3
D: .
V: TRBV29-1
DNA: TGCAGCGTTGAAGTAGGGACAGATACGCAGTATTTT
CDR3: CSVEVGTDTQYF

size: .
J: TRBJ2-7
D: .
V: TRBV9
DNA: TGTGCCAGCAGCGCAGGGGTCGCCTACGAGCAGTACTTC
CDR3: CASSAGVAYEQYF

size: .
J: TRBJ2-7
D: TRBD2
V: TRBV9
DNA: TGTGCCAGCAGCGTAACCGGGGGGTCCTACGAGCAGTACTTC
CDR3: CASSVTGGSYEQYF

size: .
J: TRBJ2-7
D: .
V: TRBV9
DNA: TGTGCCAGCAGCGTTGCACAGGGTCCCTCCTACGAGCAGTACTTC
CDR3: CASSVAQGPSYEQYF

size: .
J: TRBJ1-3
D: .
V: TRBV29-1
DNA: TGCAGCGTTGAAAAGGGGTCTGGAAACACCATATATTTT
CDR3: CSVEKGSGNTIYF